The 17 T cell receptor beta chains in this list originate from one sample, sequenced in a study of blood T cell repertoires in COVID-19. TCRdb keeps only in-frame clones here, not all; method: immunoSEQ multiplex PCR. The sample lists under 200,000 clones; more than 65% were seen once. Sequenced material: PBMCs or T cells enriched from blood (not recorded which). These receptors were collected from a man over 45 who had recovered from COVID-19.

This clone was seen once. The chain combines TRBV19 with TRBJ2-1; TRBD2 matches 14 bases. This CDR3 contains 16 residues. CDR1 LNHDA and CDR2 SQIVND come from the germline V gene (reference sequence). Trimming took 5 bases from V and 7 from J; bases not matched to a gene: 7. The CDR3 spells CASSPRTSGGLNEQFF. CDR3 in DNA: TGTGCCAGTAGTCCCCGGACTAGCGGGGGGCTGAATGAGCAGTTCTTC.

The CDR3 protein is CASSPQTGGINTGELFF. As DNA, the CDR3 is TGCGCCAGCAGCCCCCAGACAGGGGGAATCAACACCGGGGAGCTGTTTTTT. The chain uses TRBV5-1 and TRBJ2-2; 9 bases fit TRBD1. Losses at the gene ends were 4 bases for V and 2 bases for J; bases not matched to a gene: 9. CDR3 size: 17 residues. Germline lookup yields CDR1 SGHRS and CDR2 YFSETQ. Full variable domain (missing parts from reference TRBV5-1 and TRBJ2-2): KAGVTQTPRYLIKTRGQQVTLSCSPISGHRSVSWYQQTPGQGLQFLFEYFSETQRNKGNFPGRFSGRQFSNSRSEMNVSTLELGDSALYLCASSPQTGGINTGELFFGEGSRLTVL.

The V call is TRBV29-1, the J call TRBJ1-2; perhaps TRBD1 as D (6 bases). Trimming shortened V by 4 bases and J by 1 base, and 16 bases separated the two germline ends. CDR3 size: 15 residues. The V gene's germline CDR1 is SQVTM and CDR2 ANQGSEA. The CDR3, as DNA: TGCAGCGTTGGCTTTCCGGGGGGCTTTAACTATGGCTACACCTTC. Protein sequence: CSVGFPGGFNYGYTF.

V is TRBV3-1 (or the pseudogene TRBV3-2) and J is TRBJ1-1; possibly TRBD1 for D (6 bases). Per the germline V gene, CDR1 is LGHDT and CDR2 is YNNKEL (reference sequence). V was clipped by 4 bases and J by 2 bases, with 14 bases between them. This CDR3 is built from 15 residues. CDR3 residues: CASSRYPDSNTEAFF. The CDR3 nucleotides are TGTGCCAGCAGCCGATACCCGGACAGTAACACTGAAGCTTTCTTT.

V usage is TRBV19 and J usage is TRBJ1-2; 7 positions match TRBD1. V trimming: 6 bases; J trimming: 8 bases; junction bases outside the gene matches: 9. Germline V gene data show CDR1 as LNHDA and CDR2 as SQIVND (reference sequence). The CDR3 contains 13 residues. In DNA, the CDR3 is TGTGCCAGTAGGAACACAGGGGACGGGGGCTACACCTTC. Amino acids: CASRNTGDGGYTF.

The CDR3 bases are TGTGCCAGCAGCCAACCGACAGGAGACACTGAAGCTTTCTTT. Protein: CASSQPTGDTEAFF. The chain joins TRBV3-1 (or the pseudogene TRBV3-2) to TRBJ1-1; weak D call: TRBD1 (6 bases). The CDR3 sequence is 14 residues long. V lost 2 bases and J lost 3, with 10 bases in between. Germline V CDR1 and CDR2: LGHDT, YNNKEL (reference sequence).

V and J are TRBV7-9 and TRBJ2-2; 8 bases are shared with TRBD1. V lost 6 bases, J lost 0 bases, and 3 bases stayed unmatched. Germline V gene sequence: CDR1 SEHNR, CDR2 FQNEAQ (reference sequence). This CDR3 is built from 15 residues. The CDR3 spells CASRHRGTNTGELFF. The CDR3 DNA follows: TGTGCCAGCAGACACAGGGGGACGAACACCGGGGAGCTGTTTTTT.

J is TRBJ2-5 and V is TRBV5-1; a possible D gene is TRBD2 (6 bases). Germline-derived CDR1 and CDR2 are SGHRS and YFSETQ. CDR3 length: 13 residues. The V end was cut by 2 bases, the J end by 5 bases, with 10 bases between. The CDR3 region has the DNA TGCGCCAGCAGCTTACGGACTACGGAGACCCAGTACTTC. Protein product: CASSLRTTETQYF. Variable domain in full (rest from reference TRBV5-1 and TRBJ2-5): KAGVTQTPRYLIKTRGQQVTLSCSPISGHRSVSWYQQTPGQGLQFLFEYFSETQRNKGNFPGRFSGRQFSNSRSEMNVSTLELGDSALYLCASSLRTTETQYFGPGTRLLVL.

This clone is large in the sample. J is TRBJ2-3 and V is TRBV3-1 (or the pseudogene TRBV3-2); 10 bases fit TRBD2. This CDR3 is built from 16 residues. The germline V gene encodes CDR1 LGHDT and CDR2 YNNKEL (reference sequence). Unmatched junction bases numbered 6, after V lost 4 bases and J lost 2 bases. The CDR3 protein is CASSRRAGGSTDTQYF. DNA for the CDR3: TGTGCCAGCAGCCGCCGAGCGGGGGGGTCCACAGATACGCAGTATTTT.

This clone has just a few counts. This chain links TRBV11-2 with TRBJ1-6, with 9 bases that match TRBD1. V gave up 3 bases and J gave up 7 bases; unmatched junction bases: 7. From germline, CDR1 is SGHAT and CDR2 FQNNGV. The CDR3 is 16 amino acids. In DNA form, the CDR3 reads TGTGCCAGCAGCTTCGGAACAGGGGGCTCAAATTCACCCCTCCACTTT. Protein sequence: CASSFGTGGSNSPLHF.

CDR3: CASSLAGVGDTQYF. The CDR3 bases are TGTGCCAGCAGTTTAGCGGGAGTCGGAGATACGCAGTATTTT. The chain employs TRBV27 and TRBJ2-3; 7 nucleotides match TRBD2. The CDR3 covers 14 residues. Germline-derived CDR1 and CDR2 are MNHEY and SMNVEV (reference sequence). The V gene end was trimmed by 2 bases and the J gene end by 5 bases; junction bases not matched to a gene: 4.

This chain links TRBV18 with TRBJ2-1, with D perhaps TRBD2 (5 bases). CDR1 KGHSH and CDR2 LQKENI come from the germline V gene. The CDR3 is 13 amino acids. V shed 2 bases and J shed 9 bases, with 11 bases lying between them. The CDR3 protein is CASSPLGEGEQFF. The CDR3 DNA follows: TGTGCCAGCTCACCATTGGGAGAGGGTGAGCAGTTCTTC.

This clone came up once. This rearrangement joins TRBV3-1 (or the pseudogene TRBV3-2) to TRBJ1-3; D call uncertain. The CDR3 sequence is 16 residues long. Germline assignment: CDR1 LGHDT and CDR2 YNNKEL (reference sequence). Trimming took 1 base from V and 2 from J, leaving 12 bases between them. Here the CDR3 reads CASSQGSVSPGNTIYF. For the CDR3, the DNA is TGTGCCAGCAGCCAAGGAAGCGTATCTCCTGGAAACACCATATATTTT.

V usage is TRBV7-9 and J usage is TRBJ2-5; 9 bases match TRBD1. The CDR3 loop spans 14 amino acids. J was trimmed by 5 bases and V by 4 bases; bases with no gene match: 5. From germline, CDR1 is SEHNR and CDR2 FQNEAQ (reference sequence). The CDR3 coding sequence is TGTGCCAGCAGCTGGGGGGACAGGGTTGAGACCCAGTACTTC. It yields the protein CASSWGDRVETQYF.

The V gene is TRBV7-3, the J gene TRBJ1-2, with TRBD1 identical over 9 bases. The CDR3 length is 13 residues. Trimming took 5 bases from V and 8 from J; bases not matched to a gene: 6. Germline-derived CDR1 and CDR2 are SGHTA and FQGTGA. The CDR3 region has the DNA TGTGCCAGCAGCCTGAGGGGACAGGGCGGCTACACCTTC. It specifies CASSLRGQGGYTF.

The rearrangement joins TRBV19 to TRBJ2-4, with TRBD1 identical over 8 bases. Germline CDR1 and CDR2: LNHDA and SQIVND (reference sequence). CDR3 length: 14 residues. Germline trimming cut 7 bases from V and 4 bases from J; bases unmatched to any gene: 6. CDR3 sequence (DNA): TGTGCCAGTATTGGGGGACAGGTTAAAAACATTCAGTACTTC. Translating it yields CASIGGQVKNIQYF. Full variable domain (outside the CDR3, taken from reference TRBV19 and TRBJ2-4): DGGITQSPKYLFRKEGQNVTLSCEQNLNHDAMYWYRQDPGQGLRLIYYSQIVNDFQKGDIAEGYSVSREKKESFPLTVTSAQKNPTAFYLCASIGGQVKNIQYFGAGTRLSVL.

The V and J genes are TRBV11-3 and TRBJ2-4; TRBD2 might be the D (6 bases). V was shortened by 3 bases and J by 6 bases, with 9 bases between the two germline ends. Germline V gene data show CDR1 as SGHNT and CDR2 as YENEEA. The CDR3 is 13 residues long. CDR3 sequence: CASSLDYRNIQYF. CDR3 bases: TGTGCCAGCAGCTTGGACTATAGAAACATTCAGTACTTC.